This record covers a single TCR beta chain. V dropped 4 bases and J dropped 0 bases, with 10 bases sitting between them. Per the germline V gene, CDR1 is SGHDN and CDR2 is FVKESK. CDR3 length: 14 residues. Authors' processing steps: After removing out-of-frame reads, around 2,000,000 distinct TCRbeta sequences remained. Assay: immunoSEQ multiplex PCR; the TCRdb copy retains only in-frame clones and omits some. V and J calls and clone size are copied from that table; D and trimming were computed from the DNA. The profile shows about 56,000 clones, about 81% of them singletons. Single viable CD3+CD4+CD8-CD45RO+ cells were sorted as the memory CD4+ T cells. The data derive from a study of memory CD4+ T cells and cytomegalovirus serostatus. Study-wide background: Donors were healthy Belgian adults, several CMV seropositive and 20 to 30 seronegative.

Sequences were obtained from memory CD4+ T cells from blood. The V and J genes are TRBV14 and TRBJ2-7; D might be TRBD1 (5 bases). The clonotype comes from an adult in good health and CMV-seronegative. CDR3 in DNA: TGTGCCAGCAGCCCACACCAGGGCTCCTACGAGCAGTACTTC. As protein: CASSPHQGSYEQYF.